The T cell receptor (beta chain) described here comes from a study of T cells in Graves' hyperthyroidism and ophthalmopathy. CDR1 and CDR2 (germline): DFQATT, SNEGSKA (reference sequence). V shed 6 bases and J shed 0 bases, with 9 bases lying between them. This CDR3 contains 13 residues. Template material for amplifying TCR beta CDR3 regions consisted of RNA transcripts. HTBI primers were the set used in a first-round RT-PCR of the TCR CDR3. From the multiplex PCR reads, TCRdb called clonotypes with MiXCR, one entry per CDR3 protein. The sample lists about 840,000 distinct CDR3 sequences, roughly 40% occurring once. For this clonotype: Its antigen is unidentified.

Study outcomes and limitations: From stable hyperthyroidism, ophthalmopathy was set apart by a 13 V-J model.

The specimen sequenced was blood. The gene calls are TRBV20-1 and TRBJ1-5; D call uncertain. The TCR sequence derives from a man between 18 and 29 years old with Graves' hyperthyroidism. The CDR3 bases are TGCAGTGCCAAGGAATATAGCAATCAGCCCCAGCATTTT. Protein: CSAKEYSNQPQHF.